This T cell receptor (beta chain) was recorded in a study of vaccination effects on CD4 cells after COVID-19. A remark on this clone: The antigen is not known.

Between days 10 and 11 of culture, CD4+ T cells were separated out. Assay: immunoSEQ multiplex PCR; the TCRdb copy retains only in-frame clones and omits some. Altogether tens of thousands of clones are present, approximately 77% being singletons, with the ten largest covering roughly 1.9%. The material was CD4+ T cells from PBMCs cultured without peptide, obtained before COVID-19 vaccination. The sequence came from a human donor who received a COVID-19 vaccine.

This chain's CDR3 is CASSYSRGFRETQYF. The CDR3 DNA follows: TGTGCCAGCAGTTACTCGCGGGGTTTCCGAGAGACCCAGTACTTC. The V gene is TRBV6-5, the J gene TRBJ2-5; D possibly corresponds to TRBD2 (6 bases). CDR1 is MNHEY, CDR2 SVGAGI, per germline. The ends were cut back, 0 bases at V and 4 bases at J, with 12 bases in the middle. This CDR3 spans 15 amino acids.